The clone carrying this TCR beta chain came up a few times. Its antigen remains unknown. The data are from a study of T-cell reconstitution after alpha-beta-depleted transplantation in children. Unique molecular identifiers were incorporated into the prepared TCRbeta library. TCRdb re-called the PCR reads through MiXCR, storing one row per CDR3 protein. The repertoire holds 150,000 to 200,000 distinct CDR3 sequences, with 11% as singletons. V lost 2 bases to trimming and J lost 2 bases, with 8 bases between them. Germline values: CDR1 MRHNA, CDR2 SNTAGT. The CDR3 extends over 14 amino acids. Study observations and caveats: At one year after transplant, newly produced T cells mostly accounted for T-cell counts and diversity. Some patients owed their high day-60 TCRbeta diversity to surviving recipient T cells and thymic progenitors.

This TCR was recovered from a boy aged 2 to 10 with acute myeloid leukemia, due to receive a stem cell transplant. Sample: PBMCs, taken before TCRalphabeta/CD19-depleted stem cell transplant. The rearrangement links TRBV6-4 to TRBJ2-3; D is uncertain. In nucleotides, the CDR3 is TGTGCCAGCAGTGACGACATACTCACAGATACGCAGTATTTT. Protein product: CASSDDILTDTQYF.